This TCR beta chain was sequenced during a study of CD8+ T cells in alopecia areata. cDNA reverse transcribed from extracted RNA served as the sequencing template. Sequencing was performed with immunoSEQ multiplex PCR; in TCRdb, only in-frame clones are kept and a portion is missing. The sample lists 200,000 to 250,000 clones, 66% seen once, with 0.95% to 1.5% in the top ten. The treatment: oral pan-JAK inhibitor, 5-10 mg twice daily. Trimming removed 2 bases at V and 5 bases at J, with 9 bases between. There are 13 residues in the CDR3. Looked up from germline, CDR1 is MNHNS and CDR2 is SASEGT. The specimen was CD4+ T cells sorted from blood, collected around week 46, from a patient treated with tofacitinib. This TCR was recovered from a human donor with alopecia areata. The chain has TRBV6-1 and TRBJ1-1; the D is unclear. DNA for the CDR3: TGTGCCAGCAGTGAATCGGATAGGACTGAAGCTTTCTTT. Protein product: CASSESDRTEAFF.